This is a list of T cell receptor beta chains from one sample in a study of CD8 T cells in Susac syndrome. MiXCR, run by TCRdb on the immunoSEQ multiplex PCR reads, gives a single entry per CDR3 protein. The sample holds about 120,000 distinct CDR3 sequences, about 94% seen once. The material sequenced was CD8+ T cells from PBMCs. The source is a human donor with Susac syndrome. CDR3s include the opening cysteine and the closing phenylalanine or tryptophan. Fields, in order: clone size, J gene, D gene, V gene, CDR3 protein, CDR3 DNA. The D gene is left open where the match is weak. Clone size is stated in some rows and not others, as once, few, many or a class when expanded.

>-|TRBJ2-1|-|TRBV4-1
CASSQEWSDYRNEQFF
TGCGCCAGCAGCCAAGAATGGTCGGATTATAGGAATGAGCAGTTCTTC
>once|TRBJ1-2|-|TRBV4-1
CASSQARSYSDYGYTF
TGCGCCAGCAGCCAAGCCCGTAGTTACAGCGACTATGGCTACACCTTC
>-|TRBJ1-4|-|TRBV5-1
CASSFSNRNEKLFF
TGCGCCAGCAGCTTTTCAAATCGGAATGAAAAACTGTTTTTT
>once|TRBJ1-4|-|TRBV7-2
CASSFERDEKLFF
TGTGCCAGCAGCTTCGAAAGGGATGAAAAACTGTTTTTT
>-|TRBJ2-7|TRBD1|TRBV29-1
CSVGGTGSYEQYF
TGCAGCGTTGGCGGGACAGGCTCCTACGAGCAGTACTTC
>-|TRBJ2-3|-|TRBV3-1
CASSQTSGVNTDTQYF
TGTGCCAGCAGCCAAACGTCCGGTGTTAACACAGATACGCAGTATTTT
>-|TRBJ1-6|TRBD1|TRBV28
CASSLSGGYNSPLHF
TGTGCCAGCAGTTTATCAGGGGGTTATAATTCACCCCTCCACTTT
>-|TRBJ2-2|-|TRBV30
CAWSVGRRGRTGELFF
TGTGCCTGGAGTGTAGGTCGCAGGGGGAGGACCGGGGAGCTGTTTTTT
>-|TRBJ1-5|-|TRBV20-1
CSASFPQGSEPQHF
TGCAGTGCTAGTTTTCCCCAGGGTTCGGAGCCCCAGCATTTT
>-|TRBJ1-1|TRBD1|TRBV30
CAWTDRGESTEAFF
TGTGCCTGGACCGACAGGGGAGAGAGCACTGAAGCTTTCTTT
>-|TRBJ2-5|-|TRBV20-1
CSARVGTPQETQYF
TGCAGTGCTAGAGTCGGGACCCCCCAAGAGACCCAGTACTTC
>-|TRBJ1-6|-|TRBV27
CASMRNSGNSPLHF
TGTGCCAGCATGAGGAATTCCGGTAATTCACCCCTCCACTTT
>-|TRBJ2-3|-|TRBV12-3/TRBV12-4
CASSIGSGDTQYF
TGTGCCAGCAGTATAGGGAGCGGAGATACGCAGTATTTT
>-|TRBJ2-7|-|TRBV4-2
CASSPQTRGYEQYF
TGTGCCAGCAGCCCGCAGACGCGGGGATACGAGCAGTACTTC
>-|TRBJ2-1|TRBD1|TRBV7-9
CASSLGTGEENEQFF
TGTGCCAGCAGCTTGGGAACAGGGGAAGAGAATGAGCAGTTCTTC
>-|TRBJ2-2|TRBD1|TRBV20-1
CSAGGPGQGAGELFF
TGCAGTGCTGGAGGTCCCGGACAGGGGGCCGGGGAGCTGTTTTTT
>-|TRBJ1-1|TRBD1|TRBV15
CATSRDRGGASEAFF
TGTGCCACCAGCAGAGATAGAGGGGGCGCTTCTGAAGCTTTCTTT
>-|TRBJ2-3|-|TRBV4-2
CASSQDITPWGTDTQYF
TGTGCCAGCAGCCAAGATATCACGCCCTGGGGTACAGATACGCAGTATTTT
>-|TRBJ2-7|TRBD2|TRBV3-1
CASSPRWEGYEQYF
TGTGCCAGCAGCCCCCGTTGGGAGGGCTACGAGCAGTACTTC
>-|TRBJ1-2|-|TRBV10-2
CASSESPGNGYTF
TGCGCCAGCAGTGAGTCTCCAGGGAATGGCTACACCTTC
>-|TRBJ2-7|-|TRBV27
CATQRTGSHEQYF
TGTGCCACCCAACGCACAGGGTCCCACGAGCAGTACTTC
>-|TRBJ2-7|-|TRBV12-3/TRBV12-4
CASSFTPGRKNVYEQYF
TGTGCCAGCAGTTTCACGCCCGGACGCAAAAACGTTTACGAGCAGTACTTC
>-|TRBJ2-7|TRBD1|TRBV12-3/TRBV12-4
CASSILYRGSSYEQYF
TGTGCCAGCAGTATCCTTTACAGGGGCTCCTCCTACGAGCAGTACTTC
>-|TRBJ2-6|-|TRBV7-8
CASSEDPGANVLTF
TGTGCCAGCAGCGAAGACCCCGGGGCCAACGTCCTGACTTTC
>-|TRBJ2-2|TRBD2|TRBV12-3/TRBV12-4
CASSPPGLAGGGPGELFF
TGTGCCAGCAGCCCCCCGGGACTAGCGGGAGGGGGCCCCGGGGAGCTGTTTTTT
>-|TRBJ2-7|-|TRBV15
CATSTLSTVSSYEQYF
TGTGCAACCAGCACACTATCGACCGTGAGCTCCTACGAGCAGTACTTC
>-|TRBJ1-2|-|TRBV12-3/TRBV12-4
CASSPRGTNYGYTF
TGTGCCAGCAGCCCCAGGGGTACTAACTATGGCTACACCTTC
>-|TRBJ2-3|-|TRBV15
CATSRERGETDTQYF
TGTGCCACCAGCAGAGAGCGGGGAGAGACAGATACGCAGTATTTT
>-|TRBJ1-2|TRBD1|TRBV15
CATSRGMQGARDGYTF
TGTGCCACCAGCAGAGGAATGCAGGGGGCCAGGGATGGCTACACCTTC
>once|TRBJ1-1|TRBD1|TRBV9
CASSETGEGITEAFF
TGTGCCAGCAGCGAGACAGGGGAGGGTATCACTGAAGCTTTCTTT
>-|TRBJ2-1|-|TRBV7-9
CASTPDEHNEQFF
TGTGCCAGCACCCCGGACGAGCACAATGAGCAGTTCTTC
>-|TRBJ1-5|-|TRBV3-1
CASSSDRNNQPQHF
TGTGCCAGCAGCTCCGACAGAAACAATCAGCCCCAGCATTTT
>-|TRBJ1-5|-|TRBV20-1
CSAKGFGTGLDNQPQHF
TGCAGTGCTAAAGGGTTTGGGACTGGGCTGGACAATCAGCCCCAGCATTTT
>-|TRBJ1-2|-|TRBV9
CASSARQAPVDYGYTF
TGTGCCAGCAGCGCCCGACAGGCCCCGGTGGACTATGGCTACACCTTC
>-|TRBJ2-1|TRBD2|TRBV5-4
CASTRTGTSGIYYNEQFF
TGTGCCAGCACCCGAACCGGGACTAGCGGGATATACTACAATGAGCAGTTCTTC
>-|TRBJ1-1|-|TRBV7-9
CASSLPSLGAAFEAFF
TGTGCCAGCAGCTTACCTAGCTTAGGGGCCGCGTTTGAAGCTTTCTTT
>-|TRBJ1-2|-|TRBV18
CASSPSGARGYGYTF
TGTGCCAGCTCACCCTCGGGGGCGCGAGGTTATGGCTACACCTTC
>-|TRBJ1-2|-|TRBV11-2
CASSFGAQAYYGYTF
TGTGCCAGCAGCTTTGGGGCACAGGCCTACTATGGCTACACCTTC
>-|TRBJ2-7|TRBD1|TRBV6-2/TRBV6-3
CASSWHDRGSYEQYF
TGTGCCAGCAGTTGGCACGACAGGGGCTCCTACGAGCAGTACTTC
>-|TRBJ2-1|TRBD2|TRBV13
CASSQEGLAGSSSYNEQFF
TGTGCCAGCAGCCAAGAGGGACTAGCGGGAAGTAGCTCCTACAATGAGCAGTTCTTC
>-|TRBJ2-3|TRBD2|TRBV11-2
CASSLVISGGSSDTQYF
TGTGCCAGCAGCTTAGTCATTAGCGGGGGGTCGTCAGATACGCAGTATTTT
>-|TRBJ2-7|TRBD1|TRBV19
CASQDRSYEQYF
TGTGCCAGCCAGGACAGGTCCTACGAGCAGTACTTC
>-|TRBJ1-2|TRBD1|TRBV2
CASSEVGRGHVDYGYTF
TGTGCCAGCAGTGAAGTCGGCAGGGGGCATGTCGACTATGGCTACACCTTC
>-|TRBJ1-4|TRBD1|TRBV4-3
CASSRDRNEKLFF
TGCGCCAGCAGCCGGGACAGGAATGAAAAACTGTTTTTT
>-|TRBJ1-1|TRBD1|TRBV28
CASSFTGGLEAFF
TGTGCCAGCAGTTTTACAGGGGGACTTGAAGCTTTCTTT
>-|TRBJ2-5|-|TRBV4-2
CASSQDLRAQETQYF
TGTGCCAGCAGCCAAGATCTCAGGGCCCAAGAGACCCAGTACTTC